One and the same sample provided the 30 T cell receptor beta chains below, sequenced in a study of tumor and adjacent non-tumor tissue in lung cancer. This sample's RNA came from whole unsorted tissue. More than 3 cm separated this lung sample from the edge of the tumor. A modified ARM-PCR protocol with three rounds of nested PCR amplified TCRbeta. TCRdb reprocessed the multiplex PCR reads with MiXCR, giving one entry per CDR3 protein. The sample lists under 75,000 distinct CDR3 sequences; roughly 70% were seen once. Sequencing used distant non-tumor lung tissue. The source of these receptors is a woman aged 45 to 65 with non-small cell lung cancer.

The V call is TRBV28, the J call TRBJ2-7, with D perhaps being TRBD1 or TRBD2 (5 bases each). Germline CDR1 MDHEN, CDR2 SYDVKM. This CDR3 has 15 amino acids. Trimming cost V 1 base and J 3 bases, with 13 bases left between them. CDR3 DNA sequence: TGTGCCAGCAGTTTATTTGGGGGTGAAGACTACGAGCAGTACTTC. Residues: CASSLFGGEDYEQYF.

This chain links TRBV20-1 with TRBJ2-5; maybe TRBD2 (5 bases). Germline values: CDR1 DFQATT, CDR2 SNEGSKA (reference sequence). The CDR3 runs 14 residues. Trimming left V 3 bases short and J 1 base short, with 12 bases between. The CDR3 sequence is CSARDSRSQETQYF. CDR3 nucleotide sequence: TGCAGTGCTAGGGACTCACGTAGCCAAGAGACCCAGTACTTC.

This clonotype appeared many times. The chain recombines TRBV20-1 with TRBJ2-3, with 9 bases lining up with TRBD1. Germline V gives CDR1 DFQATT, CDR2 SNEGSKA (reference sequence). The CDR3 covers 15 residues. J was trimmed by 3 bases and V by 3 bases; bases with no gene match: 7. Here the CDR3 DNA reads TGCAGTGCTAGTCACACAGGGGGCTGGACAGATACGCAGTATTTT. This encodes CSASHTGGWTDTQYF.

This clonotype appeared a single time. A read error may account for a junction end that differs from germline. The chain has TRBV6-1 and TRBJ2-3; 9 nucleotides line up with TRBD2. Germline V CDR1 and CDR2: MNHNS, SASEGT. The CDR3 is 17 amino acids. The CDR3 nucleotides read TGTGCAAGCAGTGACCGTGGTAGCGGGAGATCTGCAGATATGCAGTATTTT. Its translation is CASSDRGSGRSADMQYF.

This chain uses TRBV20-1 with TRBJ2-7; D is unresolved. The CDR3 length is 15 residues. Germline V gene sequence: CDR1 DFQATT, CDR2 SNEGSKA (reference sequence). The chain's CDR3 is CSSLNSEIITYEQYF. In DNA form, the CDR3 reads TGCAGCTCCTTAAACTCCGAGATCATCACCTACGAGCAGTACTTC.

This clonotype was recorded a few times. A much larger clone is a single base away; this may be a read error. In nucleotides, the CDR3 is TGCGCCAGCAGCTTGGGTGACGGGGAGACCTACGAGCAGTACTTC. It encodes CASSLGDGETYEQYF. This chain uses TRBV5-1 with TRBJ2-7; D possibly corresponds to TRBD2 (5 bases). With 0 bases removed from V and 2 bases from J, the gap between germline ends came to 12 bases. From germline, CDR1 is SGHRS and CDR2 YFSETQ. The CDR3 covers 15 residues.

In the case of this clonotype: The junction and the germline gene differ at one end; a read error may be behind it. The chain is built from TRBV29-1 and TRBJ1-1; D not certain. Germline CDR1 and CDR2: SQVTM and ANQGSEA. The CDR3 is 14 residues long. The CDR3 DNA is TGTAGCGTTGAAGAAAGACGGCAGAACACTGAAGCTTTCTTT. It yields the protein CSVEERRQNTEAFF.

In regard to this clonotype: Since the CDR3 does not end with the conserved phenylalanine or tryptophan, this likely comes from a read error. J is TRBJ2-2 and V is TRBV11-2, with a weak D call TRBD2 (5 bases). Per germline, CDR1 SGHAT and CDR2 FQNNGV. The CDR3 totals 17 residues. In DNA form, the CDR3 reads TGTGCCAGCAGTTTAGAGATGGGGAGTTTTTACACCGGGGAGCTGTTTATT. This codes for CASSLEMGSFYTGELFI.

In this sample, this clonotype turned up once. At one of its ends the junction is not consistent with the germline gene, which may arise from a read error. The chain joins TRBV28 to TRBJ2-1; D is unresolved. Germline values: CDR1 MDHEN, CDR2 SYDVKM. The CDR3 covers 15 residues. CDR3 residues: CVSSPPADSYNEQFF. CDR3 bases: TGTGTCAGCAGTCCCCCAGCAGACTCCTACAATGAGCAGTTCTTC.

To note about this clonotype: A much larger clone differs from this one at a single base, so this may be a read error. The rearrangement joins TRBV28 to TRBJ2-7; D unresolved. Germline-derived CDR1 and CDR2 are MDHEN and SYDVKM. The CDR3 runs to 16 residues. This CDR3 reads CTSSSYGPLSSYEQYF. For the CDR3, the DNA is TGTACCAGCAGTTCTTACGGCCCACTGAGCTCCTACGAGCAGTACTTC.

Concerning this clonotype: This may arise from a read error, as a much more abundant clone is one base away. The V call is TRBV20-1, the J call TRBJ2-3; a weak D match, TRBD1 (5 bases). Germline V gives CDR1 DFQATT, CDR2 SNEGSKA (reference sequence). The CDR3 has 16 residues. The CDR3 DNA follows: TGCAGTGTTAGAGCCTCCCAGGGTAGTACGGTAGATACGCAGTATTTT. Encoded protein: CSVRASQGSTVDTQYF.

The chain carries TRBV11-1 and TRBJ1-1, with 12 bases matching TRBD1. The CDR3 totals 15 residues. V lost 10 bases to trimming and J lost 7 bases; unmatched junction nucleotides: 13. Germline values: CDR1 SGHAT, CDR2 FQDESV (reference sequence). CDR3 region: CANNFPGQGAFEAFF. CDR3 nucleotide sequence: TGTGCCAACAACTTTCCGGGACAGGGGGCTTTTGAAGCTTTCTTT.

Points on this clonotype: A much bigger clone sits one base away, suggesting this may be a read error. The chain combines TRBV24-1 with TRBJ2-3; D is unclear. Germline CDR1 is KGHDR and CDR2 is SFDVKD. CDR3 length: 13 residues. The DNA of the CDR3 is TGTGCCGCCAGTGGACCCCACACAGATACGCAGTATTTT. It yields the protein CAASGPHTDTQYF.

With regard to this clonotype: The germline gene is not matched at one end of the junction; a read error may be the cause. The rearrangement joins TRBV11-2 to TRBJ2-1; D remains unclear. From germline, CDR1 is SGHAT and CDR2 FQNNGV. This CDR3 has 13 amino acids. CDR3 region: CASSLNVGYEQLF. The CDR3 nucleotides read TGTGCCAGCAGCCTCAATGTAGGATACGAGCAGTTGTTC.

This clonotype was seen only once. The CDR3 DNA follows: TGTGCCAGTAGGGAGGGACAGGAGAACAATGAGCAGTTCTTC. This sequence encodes CASREGQENNEQFF. This chain joins TRBV7-9 and TRBJ2-1, with D perhaps matching TRBD1 (8 bases). CDR1 and CDR2 from the germline V gene are SEHNR and FQNEAQ (reference sequence). CDR3 length: 14 amino acids. The V end was cut by 9 bases, the J end by 5 bases, with 17 bases between.

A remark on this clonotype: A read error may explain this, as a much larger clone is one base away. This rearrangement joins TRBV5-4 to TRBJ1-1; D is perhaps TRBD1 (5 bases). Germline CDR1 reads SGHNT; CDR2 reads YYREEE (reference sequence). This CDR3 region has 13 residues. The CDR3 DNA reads TGTACCACCCACGGGGCCTCGAACACTGAAGCTTTCTTT. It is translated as CTTHGASNTEAFF.

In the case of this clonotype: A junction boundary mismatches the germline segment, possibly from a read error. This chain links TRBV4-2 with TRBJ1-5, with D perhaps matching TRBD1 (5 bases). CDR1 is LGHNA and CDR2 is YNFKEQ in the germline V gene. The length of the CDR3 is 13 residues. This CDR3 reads CASSQDRGEPQHF. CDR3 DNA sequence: TGTGCCAGCAGCCAAGATAGGGGAGAGCCCCAGCATTTC.

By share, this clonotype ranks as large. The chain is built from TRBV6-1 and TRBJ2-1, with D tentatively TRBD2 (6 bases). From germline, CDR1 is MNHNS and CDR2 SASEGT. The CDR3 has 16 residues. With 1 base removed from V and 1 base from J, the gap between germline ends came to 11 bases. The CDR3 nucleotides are TGTGCCAGCAGTGAAGAGGGCGGGACGTCCTACAATGAGCAGTTCTTC. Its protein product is CASSEEGGTSYNEQFF.

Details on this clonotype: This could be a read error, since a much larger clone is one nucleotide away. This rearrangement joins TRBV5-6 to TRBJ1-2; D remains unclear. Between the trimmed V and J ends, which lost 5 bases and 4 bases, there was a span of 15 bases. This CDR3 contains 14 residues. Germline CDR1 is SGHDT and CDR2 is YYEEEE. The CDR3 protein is CASRSLQALYGYTF. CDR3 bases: TGTGCCAGCAGATCTCTGCAGGCGCTCTATGGCTACACCTTC.

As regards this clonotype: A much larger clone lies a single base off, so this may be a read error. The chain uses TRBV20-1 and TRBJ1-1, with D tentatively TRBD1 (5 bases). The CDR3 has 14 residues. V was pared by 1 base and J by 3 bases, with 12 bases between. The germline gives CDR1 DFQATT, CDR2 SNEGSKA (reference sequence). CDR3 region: CSARAGNVDTEAFF. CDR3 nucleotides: TGCAGTGCTAGAGCAGGGAACGTGGACACTGAAGCTTTCTTT.

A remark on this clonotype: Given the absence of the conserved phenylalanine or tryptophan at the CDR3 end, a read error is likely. CDR3 coding DNA: TGTGCCAGCAGCTTAGATCCCAGGGCCAACGTCCTGACTCTC. Amino acids: CASSLDPRANVLTL. The chain is built from TRBV11-2 and TRBJ2-6; D not resolved. Trimming removed 0 bases from V and 5 bases from J, with 5 bases in between. CDR1 and CDR2 (germline): SGHAT, FQNNGV. The CDR3 sequence is 14 residues long.

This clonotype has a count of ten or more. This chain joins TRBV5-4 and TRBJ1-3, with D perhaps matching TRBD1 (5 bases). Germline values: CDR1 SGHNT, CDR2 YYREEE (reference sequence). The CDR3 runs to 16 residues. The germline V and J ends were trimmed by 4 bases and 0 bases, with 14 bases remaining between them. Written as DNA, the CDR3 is TGTGCCAGCAGCCCAGACGCGGGGACCTCTGGAAACACCATATATTTT. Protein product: CASSPDAGTSGNTIYF.

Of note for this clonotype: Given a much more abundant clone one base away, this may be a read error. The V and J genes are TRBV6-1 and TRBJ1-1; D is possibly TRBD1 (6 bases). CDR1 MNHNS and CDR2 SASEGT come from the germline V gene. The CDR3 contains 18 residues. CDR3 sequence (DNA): TGTGCCAGCATGTTATTAGGGGGACCTGGGTGGGCGAACACTGAAGCTTACTTT. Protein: CASMLLGGPGWANTEAYF.

CDR3 protein: CASSPHSGGYQETQYF. Written as DNA, the CDR3 is TGTGCCAGCAGCCCCCATAGCGGGGGGTACCAAGAGACCCAGTACTTC. J is TRBJ2-5 and V is TRBV5-4, with 10 bases that match TRBD2. The CDR3 covers 16 residues. J gave up 0 bases and V 4 bases, and 6 bases lay outside the gene matches. CDR1 SGHNT and CDR2 YYREEE come from the germline V gene (reference sequence).

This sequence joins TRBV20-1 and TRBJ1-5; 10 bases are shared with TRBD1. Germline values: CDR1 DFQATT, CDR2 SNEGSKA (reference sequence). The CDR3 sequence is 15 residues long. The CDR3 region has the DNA TGCAATGTCCTCCCGGGACAGGGGCCGGATCAGCCCCAGCATTTT. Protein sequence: CNVLPGQGPDQPQHF.

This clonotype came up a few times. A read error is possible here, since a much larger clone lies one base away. The CDR3: CASSLGPGIYGYTF. Written as DNA, the CDR3 is TGTGCCAGCAGCTTAGGTCCGGGTATCTATGGCTACACCTTC. The chain employs TRBV7-9 and TRBJ1-2; D is unclear. CDR3 length: 14 residues. The V gene lost 1 base and the J gene lost 4 bases, with 10 bases spanning the gap. Germline CDR1 and CDR2: SEHNR and FQNEAQ (reference sequence). The full variable domain, rest sourced from reference TRBV7-9 and TRBJ1-2, is DTGVSQNPRHKITKRGQNVTFRCDPISEHNRLYWYRQTLGQGPEFLTYFQNEAQLEKSRLLSDRFSAERPKGSFSTLEIQRTEQGDSAMYLCASSLGPGIYGYTFGSGTRLTVV.

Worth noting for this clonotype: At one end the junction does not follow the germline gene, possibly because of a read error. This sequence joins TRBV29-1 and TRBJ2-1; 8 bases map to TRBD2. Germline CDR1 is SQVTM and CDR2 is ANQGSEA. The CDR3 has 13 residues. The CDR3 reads CSVEGTSYNGQLF. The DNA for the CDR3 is TGCAGCGTTGAGGGGACTAGTTACAATGGGCAGTTATTC.

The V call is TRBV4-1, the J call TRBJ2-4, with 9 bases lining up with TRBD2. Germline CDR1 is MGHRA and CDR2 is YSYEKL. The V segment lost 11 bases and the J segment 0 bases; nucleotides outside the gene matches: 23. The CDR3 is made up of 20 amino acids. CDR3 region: CAYSQEMWREGPLAKNIQYF. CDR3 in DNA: TGCGCCTACAGCCAAGAGATGTGGCGGGAGGGCCCCTTAGCCAAAAACATTCAGTACTTC.

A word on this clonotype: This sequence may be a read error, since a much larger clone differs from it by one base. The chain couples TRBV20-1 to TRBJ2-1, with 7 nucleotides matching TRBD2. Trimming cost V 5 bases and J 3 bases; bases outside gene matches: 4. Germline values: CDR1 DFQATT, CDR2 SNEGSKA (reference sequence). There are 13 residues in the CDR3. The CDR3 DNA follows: TGCAGTGCTCAAAGCGGGATCTACAATGAGCAGTTCTTC. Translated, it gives CSAQSGIYNEQFF.

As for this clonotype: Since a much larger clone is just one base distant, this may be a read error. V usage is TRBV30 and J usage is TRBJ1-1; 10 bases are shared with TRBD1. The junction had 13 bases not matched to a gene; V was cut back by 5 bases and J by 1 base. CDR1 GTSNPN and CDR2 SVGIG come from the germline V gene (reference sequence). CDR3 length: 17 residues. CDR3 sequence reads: CAWVNDRGQGGNTEAFF. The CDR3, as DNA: TGTGCCTGGGTGAACGACAGGGGGCAAGGGGGGAACACTGAAGCTTTCTTT.